Listed here are 17 T cell receptor beta chains from one sample, sequenced in a study of T cells after yellow fever vaccination. TCRdb reanalysed the 5' RACE reads using MiXCR and keeps one entry per CDR3 protein. The sample shows about 210,000 distinct CDR3 sequences, more than 6.5% of them seen only once. Sequencing used CD4+ T cells sorted from PBMCs, obtained on the day of the yellow fever booster vaccination. The receptors derive from a young man who received the YFV17D yellow fever vaccine.

This clonotype was counted between two and nine times. CDR3 DNA sequence: TGTGCCAGCAGTACAATCGACAGGGCCGACGAGCAGTACTTC. This translates into CASSTIDRADEQYF. This sequence joins TRBV28 and TRBJ2-7, with 7 bases lining up with TRBD1. Germline assignment: CDR1 MDHEN and CDR2 SYDVKM. The junction had 9 bases not matched to a gene; V was cut back by 5 bases and J by 5 bases. The CDR3 spans 14 residues.

Only a few counts were recorded for this clonotype. The J gene is TRBJ2-1, the V gene TRBV29-1, with 10 bases that match TRBD1. Germline lookup yields CDR1 SQVTM and CDR2 ANQGSEA. The CDR3 is 15 amino acids. V shed 2 bases, J shed 3 bases, and the junction held 4 bases outside the gene matches. CDR3 in DNA: TGCAGCGTTGAATCCGACAGGGGGCTCTACAATGAGCAGTTCTTC. This sequence encodes CSVESDRGLYNEQFF.

In regard to this clonotype: This may arise from a read error, as a much more abundant clone is one base away. The genes are TRBV20-1 and TRBJ2-1; TRBD1 matches 9 bases. This CDR3 is 16 amino acids long. CDR1 DFQATT and CDR2 SNEGSKA come from the germline V gene (reference sequence). As DNA, the CDR3 is TGCTGTGCTAGCTCCGTCGGGACAGGGAATGAGAATGAGCAGTTCTTC. Translated: CCASSVGTGNENEQFF.

This clonotype was picked up a small number of times. The chain uses TRBV7-8 and TRBJ2-1; D possibly corresponds to TRBD2 (6 bases). The CDR3 is 15 residues long. From germline, CDR1 is SGHVS and CDR2 FQNEAQ. V lost 3 bases and J lost 9, with 18 bases in between. The DNA for the CDR3 is TGTGCCAGCAGCTTCGACCGCCGACTAGGAAGTGAGCAGTTCTTC. Its protein is CASSFDRRLGSEQFF.

This clonotype was seen many times. The V call is TRBV7-2, the J call TRBJ2-5, with TRBD1 matching 9 bases. CDR3 length: 13 amino acids. In germline, CDR1 is SGHTA, CDR2 FQGNSA. Trimming removed 7 bases from V and 4 bases from J; junction bases left unmatched: 4. CDR3 residues: CASNRGQGETQYF. CDR3 sequence (DNA): TGTGCCAGCAACAGGGGGCAGGGAGAGACCCAGTACTTC.

The J gene is TRBJ2-3, the V gene TRBV29-1; 10 nucleotides align to TRBD1. This CDR3 spans 14 amino acids. The J segment lost 0 bases and the V segment lost 4 bases, leaving 1 base of the junction unmatched. CDR1 and CDR2 (germline): SQVTM, ANQGSEA. The DNA of the CDR3 is TGCAGCGTTGGACAGGGGGCGAGCACAGATACGCAGTATTTT. Protein sequence: CSVGQGASTDTQYF.

This clonotype was observed many times. V is TRBV7-6 and J is TRBJ2-1, with D tentatively TRBD2 (6 bases). The CDR3 has 17 amino acids. Germline V lookup: CDR1 SGHVS, CDR2 FNYEAQ. Trimming stripped 1 base from V and 9 bases from J, with 22 bases between. The CDR3 DNA reads as TGTGCCAGCAGCTTAGACGTACCTAATCGGGAGTTGGTTGAGCAGTTCTTC. This codes for CASSLDVPNRELVEQFF.

This clonotype has more than one count but fewer than ten. The chain recombines TRBV5-4 with TRBJ1-1; 8 bases are a match to TRBD1. The CDR3 totals 14 residues. V shed 3 bases, J shed 11 bases, and the junction held 12 bases outside the gene matches. Germline-derived CDR1 and CDR2 are SGHNT and YYREEE (reference sequence). The CDR3 spells CASSSKQDREVAFF. CDR3 DNA sequence: TGTGCCAGCAGCTCCAAACAGGACAGGGAGGTCGCTTTCTTT.

There are many counts of this clonotype. The rearrangement uses TRBV2 and TRBJ2-7; 8 bases map to TRBD1. CDR3 length: 16 residues. V lost 6 bases to trimming and J lost 6 bases; unmatched junction nucleotides: 16. Germline V gives CDR1 SNHLY, CDR2 FYNNEI. CDR3 sequence: CASSYLRGQGAFEQYF. The CDR3 DNA sequence: TGTGCCAGCAGCTACCTTCGTGGGCAGGGGGCTTTCGAGCAGTACTTC.

This rearrangement joins TRBV5-4 to TRBJ2-1; D is perhaps TRBD2 (6 bases). Germline V gene sequence: CDR1 SGHNT, CDR2 YYREEE (reference sequence). The CDR3 extends over 15 amino acids. The ends were cut back, 0 bases at V and 5 bases at J, with 12 bases in the middle. DNA of the CDR3: TGTGCCAGCAGCTTGGAGAGGACTACCGACAATGAGCAGTTCTTC. Its protein is CASSLERTTDNEQFF. The whole variable domain, remainder taken from reference TRBV5-4 and TRBJ2-1, is ETGVTQSPTHLIKTRGQQVTLRCSSQSGHNTVSWYQQALGQGPQFIFQYYREEENGRGNFPPRFSGLQFPNYSSELNVNALELDDSALYLCASSLERTTDNEQFFGPGTRLTVL.

This chain connects TRBV7-2 to TRBJ1-1; possibly TRBD1 for D (6 bases). V shed 4 bases and J shed 8 bases, with 17 bases lying between them. CDR1 is SGHTA, CDR2 FQGNSA, per germline. This CDR3 comprises 14 residues. Here the CDR3 reads CASSSAGVAAEAFF. For the CDR3, the DNA is TGTGCCAGCAGCTCCGCAGGGGTCGCGGCCGAAGCTTTCTTT.

V is TRBV27 and J is TRBJ2-6, with D hard to call. V lost 3 bases, J lost 3 bases, and 9 bases lay in between. Per germline, CDR1 MNHEY and CDR2 SMNVEV (reference sequence). The CDR3 covers 15 residues. CDR3 region: CASSFWGSGANVLTF. CDR3 sequence (DNA): TGTGCCAGCAGTTTTTGGGGAAGTGGGGCCAACGTCCTGACTTTC.

The chain couples TRBV10-3 to TRBJ2-5, with D tentatively TRBD2 (5 bases). The CDR3 consists of 13 residues. Germline lookup yields CDR1 ENHRY and CDR2 SYGVKD. Deletions cut 6 bases from V and 5 bases from J, with 13 bases between. The CDR3 is CAIRFREHETQYF. CDR3 coding DNA: TGTGCCATCAGGTTTCGGGAACACGAGACCCAGTACTTC.

This clonotype was picked up a small number of times. The rearrangement joins TRBV27 to TRBJ2-1, with 9 bases fitting TRBD2. Germline assignment: CDR1 MNHEY and CDR2 SMNVEV (reference sequence). This CDR3 has 19 amino acids. V gave up 5 bases and J gave up 7 bases; unmatched junction bases: 21. This CDR3 is CASSVGRSGSGLAVNEQFF. In DNA, the CDR3 is TGTGCCAGCAGTGTAGGACGTAGCGGGAGCGGGCTAGCGGTAAATGAGCAGTTCTTC.

This clonotype was picked up a small number of times. The rearrangement uses TRBV29-1 and TRBJ2-1; 9 positions match TRBD2. V was clipped by 6 bases and J by 9 bases; unmatched bases: 18. This CDR3 comprises 16 residues. Germline loops: CDR1 SQVTM, CDR2 ANQGSEA. This CDR3 is CSVGSPVQAGGSEQFF. In nucleotides, the CDR3 is TGCAGCGTAGGATCGCCGGTGCAAGCGGGAGGTTCTGAGCAGTTCTTC.

V usage is TRBV24-1 and J usage is TRBJ1-5; the match to TRBD1 covers 11 bases. Losses at the gene ends were 10 bases for V and 7 bases for J; bases not matched to a gene: 14. The CDR3 is 16 amino acids. CDR1 is KGHDR, CDR2 SFDVKD, per germline. The chain's CDR3 is CATPSAGDRGTQPQHF. The CDR3 DNA reads TGTGCCACTCCCTCGGCGGGGGACAGGGGGACCCAGCCCCAGCATTTT.

This chain connects TRBV6-1 to TRBJ2-7; 7 bases align to TRBD1. Germline loops: CDR1 MNHNS, CDR2 SASEGT. Trimming removed 8 bases from V and 5 bases from J; junction bases left unmatched: 12. The CDR3 consists of 14 residues. CDR3 nucleotide sequence: TGTGCCAGCGCGACCGGGACAGTCCGAGACGAGCAGTACTTC. This translates into CASATGTVRDEQYF.